This TCR beta chain was sequenced during a study of blood T cells in healthy people across ages. Study-level background: About one barcoded beta molecule per two T cells was the capture yield of template switching. Findings of the study overall: Nothing was known about donor CMV status, and this possibly confounded expanded clonotype changes.

About this clonotype itself: The target antigen is unknown.

CDR3 size: 16 residues. Deletions cut 3 bases from V and 0 bases from J, with 12 bases between. CDR1 and CDR2 from the germline V gene are GTSNPN and SVGIG (reference sequence). It was with a sample-barcoded 5' primer and a J-beta primer mix that a second PCR of roughly 7 to 12 cycles was run. From the 5' RACE reads, TCRdb called clonotypes with MiXCR, one entry per CDR3 protein. This sample carries 1.5 million to 2 million distinct CDR3 sequences, roughly 27% of them seen once, and the ten largest clones take 7.7%. Each of the donors had roughly 9.4 milliliters of peripheral blood drawn into EDTA-treated Vacutainer tubes. Per sample, no less than 5.5 micrograms of total RNA were extracted.

The chain recombines TRBV30 with TRBJ2-6, with unresolved D. The sequencing input was blood. The TCR sequence derives from a young woman in good health. CDR3 nucleotide sequence: TGTGCCTGGAGGGCTCGGAGCCCCTCTGGGGCCAACGTCCTGACTTTC. Its protein is CAWRARSPSGANVLTF.